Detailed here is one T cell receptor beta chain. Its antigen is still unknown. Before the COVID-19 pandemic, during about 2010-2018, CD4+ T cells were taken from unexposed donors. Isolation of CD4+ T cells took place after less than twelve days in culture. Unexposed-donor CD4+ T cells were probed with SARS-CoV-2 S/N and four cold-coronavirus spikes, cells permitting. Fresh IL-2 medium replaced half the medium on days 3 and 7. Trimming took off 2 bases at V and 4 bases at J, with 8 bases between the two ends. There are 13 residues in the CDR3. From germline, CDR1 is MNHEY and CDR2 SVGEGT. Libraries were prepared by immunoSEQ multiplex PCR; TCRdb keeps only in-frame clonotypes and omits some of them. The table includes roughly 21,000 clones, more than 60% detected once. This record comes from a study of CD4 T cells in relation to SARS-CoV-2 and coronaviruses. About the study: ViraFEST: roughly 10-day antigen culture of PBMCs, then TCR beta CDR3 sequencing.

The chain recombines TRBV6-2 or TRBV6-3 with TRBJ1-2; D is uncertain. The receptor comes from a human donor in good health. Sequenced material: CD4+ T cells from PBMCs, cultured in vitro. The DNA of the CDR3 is TGTGCCAGCAGTTACGGTGGCAGCTATGGCTACACCTTC. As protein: CASSYGGSYGYTF.